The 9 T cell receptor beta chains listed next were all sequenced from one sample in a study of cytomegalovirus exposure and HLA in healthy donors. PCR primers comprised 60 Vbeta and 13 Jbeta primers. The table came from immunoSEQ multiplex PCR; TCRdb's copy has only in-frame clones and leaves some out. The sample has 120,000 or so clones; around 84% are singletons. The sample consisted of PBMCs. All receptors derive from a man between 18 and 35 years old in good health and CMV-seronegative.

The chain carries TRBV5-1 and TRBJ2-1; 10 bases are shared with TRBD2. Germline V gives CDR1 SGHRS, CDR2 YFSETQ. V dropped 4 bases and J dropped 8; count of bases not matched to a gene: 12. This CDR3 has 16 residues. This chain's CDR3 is CASSPRLQRGGDEQFF. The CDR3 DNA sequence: TGCGCCAGCAGCCCCCGCCTTCAGCGGGGGGGAGATGAGCAGTTCTTC.

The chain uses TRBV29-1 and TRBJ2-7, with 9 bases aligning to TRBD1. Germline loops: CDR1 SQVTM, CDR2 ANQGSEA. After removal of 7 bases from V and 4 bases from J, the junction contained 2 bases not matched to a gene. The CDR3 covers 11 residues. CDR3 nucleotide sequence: TGCAGCGGGGGACAGGGTTACGAGCAGTACTTC. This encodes CSGGQGYEQYF.

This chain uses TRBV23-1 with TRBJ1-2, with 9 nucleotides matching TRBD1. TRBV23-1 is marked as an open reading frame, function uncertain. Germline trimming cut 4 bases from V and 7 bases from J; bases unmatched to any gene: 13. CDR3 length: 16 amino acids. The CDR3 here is CASSLDQVDRGRGYTF. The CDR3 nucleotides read TGCGCCAGCAGTCTGGACCAAGTGGACAGGGGTCGTGGCTACACCTTC.

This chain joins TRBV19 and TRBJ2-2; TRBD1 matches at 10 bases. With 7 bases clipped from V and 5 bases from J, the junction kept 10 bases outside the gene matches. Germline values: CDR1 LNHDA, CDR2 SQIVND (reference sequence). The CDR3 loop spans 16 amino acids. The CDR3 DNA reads TGTGCCAGTACGATTTGGACAGGGGGAGGGACCGGGGAGCTGTTTTTT. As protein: CASTIWTGGGTGELFF.

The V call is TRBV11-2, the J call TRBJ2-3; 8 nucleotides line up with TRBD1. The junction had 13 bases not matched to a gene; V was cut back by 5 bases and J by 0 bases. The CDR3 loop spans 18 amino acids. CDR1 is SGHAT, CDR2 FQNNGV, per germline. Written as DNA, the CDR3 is TGTGCCAGCAGCCCCAGGGGGCGGGGCCAAGCTAGCACAGATACGCAGTATTTT. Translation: CASSPRGRGQASTDTQYF.

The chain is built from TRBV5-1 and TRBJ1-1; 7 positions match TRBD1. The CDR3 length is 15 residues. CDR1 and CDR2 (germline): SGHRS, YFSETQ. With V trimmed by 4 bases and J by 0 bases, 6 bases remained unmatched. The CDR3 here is CASSRRQGMNTEAFF. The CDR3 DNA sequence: TGCGCCAGCAGCCGCAGACAGGGCATGAACACTGAAGCTTTCTTT.

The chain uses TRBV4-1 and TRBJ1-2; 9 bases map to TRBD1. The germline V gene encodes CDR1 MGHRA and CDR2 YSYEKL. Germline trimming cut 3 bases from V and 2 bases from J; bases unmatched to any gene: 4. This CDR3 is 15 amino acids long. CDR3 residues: CASSHLGQGNYGYTF. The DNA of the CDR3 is TGCGCCAGCAGCCACCTCGGACAGGGGAACTATGGCTACACCTTC.

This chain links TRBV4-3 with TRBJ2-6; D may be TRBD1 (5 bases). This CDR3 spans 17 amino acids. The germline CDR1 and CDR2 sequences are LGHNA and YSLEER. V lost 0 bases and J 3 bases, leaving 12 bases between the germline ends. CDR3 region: CASSQDHRLGGANVLTF. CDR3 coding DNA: TGCGCCAGCAGCCAAGATCACAGGCTTGGTGGGGCCAACGTCCTGACTTTC.

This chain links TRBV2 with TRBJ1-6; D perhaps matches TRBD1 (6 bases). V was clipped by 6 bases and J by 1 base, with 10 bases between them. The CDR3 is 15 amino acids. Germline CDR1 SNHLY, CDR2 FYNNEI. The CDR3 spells CASRGGGSYNSPLHF. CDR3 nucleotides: TGTGCCAGCAGAGGGGGTGGTTCCTATAATTCACCCCTCCACTTT.